This TCR beta chain came from a study of T-cell memory formation after mild COVID-19. Whole-study results and caveats: The SARS-CoV-2 specificity of second-wave clones reaching peak at day 37 remained unverified. Clones contracting across day 15 to 85 had a balanced CD4/CD8 profile; later expanding clones leaned CD4+. Pre-infection memory already had some responding clones, implying cross-reactive memory joined. Shrinking CD4+ clones resided mostly in CM and EM, and CD8+ ones in EMRA.

Germline lookup yields CDR1 LGHNA and CDR2 YNFKEQ. The CDR3 has 17 residues. J gave up 0 bases and V 2 bases, and 2 bases lay outside the gene matches. TCRdb reanalysed the 5' RACE reads using MiXCR and keeps one entry per CDR3 protein. This table holds about 270,000 distinct CDR3 sequences, about 16% found once. This clonotype has just a few counts. The antigen is unknown. The clonotype was recovered from an adult woman who had mild COVID-19 (a few samples of this study predate the infection). Cell type and time point are not known. The rearrangement links TRBV4-2 to TRBJ2-3; 13 bases are a match to TRBD2. The specimen sequenced was PBMCs or a T cell subset sorted from them (not recorded which). The CDR3 spells CASSQRTSGSSTDTQYF. CDR3 bases: TGTGCCAGCAGCCAAAGGACTAGCGGGAGTAGCACAGATACGCAGTATTTT.